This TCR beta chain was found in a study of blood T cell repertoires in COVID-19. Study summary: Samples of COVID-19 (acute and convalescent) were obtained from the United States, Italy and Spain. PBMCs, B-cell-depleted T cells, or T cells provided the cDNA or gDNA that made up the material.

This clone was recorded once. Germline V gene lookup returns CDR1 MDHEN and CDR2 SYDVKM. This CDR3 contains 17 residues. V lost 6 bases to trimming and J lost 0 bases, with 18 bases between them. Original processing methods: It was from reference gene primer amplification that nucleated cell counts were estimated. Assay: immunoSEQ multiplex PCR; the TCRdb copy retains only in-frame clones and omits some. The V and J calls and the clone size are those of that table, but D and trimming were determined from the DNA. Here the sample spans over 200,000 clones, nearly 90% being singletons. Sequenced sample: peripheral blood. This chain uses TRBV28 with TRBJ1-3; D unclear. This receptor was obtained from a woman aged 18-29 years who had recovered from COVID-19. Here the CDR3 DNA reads TGTGCCAGCAGGGAGGACGCCTGGAGTAGCTCTGGAAACACCATATATTTT. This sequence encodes CASREDAWSSSGNTIYF.